The 19 T cell receptor beta chains reported below all come from one sample, sequenced in a study of CD8+ T cells in alopecia areata. In each case, RNA was isolated and then reverse transcribed into cDNA as the sequencing template. Repertoires were generated with immunoSEQ multiplex PCR, while TCRdb's copy carries only in-frame clones and drops some. In the table there are under 350,000 clones, about 62% of which are singletons. Treatment of the sample: oral pan-JAK inhibitor, 5-10 mg twice daily. Sequenced here: CD4+ T cells sorted from blood, sampled at week 24, from a patient treated with tofacitinib. The receptors stem from a human donor with alopecia areata.

This sequence joins TRBV7-2 and TRBJ1-6; D remains ambiguous. Germline values: CDR1 SGHTA, CDR2 FQGNSA. The V end was cut by 3 bases, the J end by 10 bases, with 16 bases between. The CDR3 extends over 15 amino acids. The CDR3 DNA sequence: TGTGCCAGCAGCTTCGACTCATCTTTCGGGTCACCCCTCCACTTT. It is translated as CASSFDSSFGSPLHF.

This clone came up once. The chain uses TRBV25-1 and TRBJ1-2, with D hard to call. V lost 4 bases, J lost 5 bases, and 5 bases lay in between. The CDR3 runs 11 residues. Germline lookup yields CDR1 MGHDK and CDR2 SYGVNS. CDR3 in DNA: TGTGCCAGCAGTGCTTTGTATGGCTACACCTTC. This encodes CASSALYGYTF.

The gene calls are TRBV29-1 and TRBJ1-2; D gene uncertain. V shed 2 bases and J shed 8 bases, with 18 bases lying between them. The CDR3 is 14 residues long. Germline CDR1 SQVTM, CDR2 ANQGSEA. CDR3 region: CSVEILRRTGGYTF. The CDR3 DNA reads TGCAGCGTTGAAATCCTACGGCGGACGGGGGGCTACACCTTC.

A word on this clone: This same CDR3 is encoded by further DNA sequences in the sample. This chain joins TRBV9 and TRBJ1-3; D is undetermined. CDR1 and CDR2 from the germline V gene are SGDLS and YYNGEE. CDR3 size: 14 residues. V lost 0 bases to trimming and J lost 0 bases, with 4 bases between them. CDR3 sequence: CASSVGSSGNTIYF. The CDR3 DNA sequence: TGTGCCAGCAGCGTAGGGTCCTCTGGAAACACCATATATTTT.

J is TRBJ2-3 and V is TRBV5-1; D gene ambiguous. This CDR3 comprises 15 residues. Looked up from germline, CDR1 is SGHRS and CDR2 is YFSETQ. Trimming cost V 0 bases and J 5 bases, with 13 bases left between them. The CDR3 bases are TGCGCCAGCAGCTTGGTGTCTGGCCCTGGAGATACGCAGTATTTT. Translated, it gives CASSLVSGPGDTQYF.

CDR3 sequence reads: CAWTLRSTYGYTF. DNA of the CDR3: TGTGCCTGGACATTACGGTCGACCTATGGCTACACCTTC. The gene calls are TRBV30 and TRBJ1-2; D not certain. Per germline, CDR1 GTSNPN and CDR2 SVGIG (reference sequence). V was clipped by 4 bases and J by 4 bases, with 13 bases between them. The CDR3 runs 13 residues.

V usage is TRBV7-2 and J usage is TRBJ1-2, with D hard to call. CDR3 length: 14 amino acids. Germline V gene lookup returns CDR1 SGHTA and CDR2 FQGNSA. Trimming stripped 5 bases from V and 4 bases from J, with 14 bases between. CDR3 DNA: TGTGCCAGCAGCCCGCTGGAGGTTAGCTATGGCTACACCTTC. It yields the protein CASSPLEVSYGYTF.

The chain employs TRBV7-8 and TRBJ2-7; D gene unclear. Per germline, CDR1 SGHVS and CDR2 FQNEAQ. The CDR3 has 15 residues. Trimming pared 3 bases from V and 0 bases from J, leaving 12 bases between. The CDR3 sequence: CASSFGGKVSYEQYF. The CDR3 DNA is TGTGCCAGCAGCTTCGGTGGGAAAGTCTCCTACGAGCAGTACTTC.

As concerns this clone: A much larger clone lies a single base off, so this may be a read error. The chain uses TRBV14 and TRBJ2-5; D gene unclear. CDR3 length: 11 amino acids. The germline V gene has CDR1 SGHDN and CDR2 FVKESK. V shed 4 bases and J shed 1 base, with 1 base lying between them. The CDR3 loop reads CASSLQETQYF. For the CDR3, the DNA is TGTGCCAGCAGCCTCCAAGAGACCCAGTACTTC.

The V and J genes are TRBV9 and TRBJ1-4, with D possibly matching TRBD1 (5 bases). Germline V gene data show CDR1 as SGDLS and CDR2 as YYNGEE. The V end was cut by 4 bases, the J end by 3 bases, with 13 bases between. This CDR3 has 15 residues. The CDR3 loop is CASSPEGVANEKLFF. DNA for the CDR3: TGTGCCAGCAGCCCTGAAGGGGTGGCTAATGAAAAACTGTTTTTT.

The chain employs TRBV7-9 and TRBJ1-2; 9 positions match TRBD1. CDR1 and CDR2 (germline): SEHNR, FQNEAQ (reference sequence). The CDR3 is 15 residues long. Germline trimming cut 1 base from V and 4 bases from J; bases unmatched to any gene: 4. CDR3 region: CASSLVPDRGYGYTF. The CDR3 DNA reads TGTGCCAGCAGCTTAGTCCCGGACAGGGGCTATGGCTACACCTTC.

V gene TRBV7-9 combines with J gene TRBJ2-7; possible D gene TRBD1, 6 bases. The V end lost 5 bases, the J end lost 5 bases, and 22 bases lay between the germline ends. CDR3 size: 16 residues. CDR1 is SEHNR and CDR2 is FQNEAQ in the germline V gene (reference sequence). The CDR3: CASSPPWLTGSHEQYF. The CDR3 nucleotides read TGTGCCAGCAGCCCGCCTTGGCTTACAGGGTCCCACGAGCAGTACTTC.

The chain is built from TRBV29-1 and TRBJ2-7; the D call may be TRBD1 or TRBD2 (5 bases each). Trimming stripped 1 base from V and 7 bases from J, with 23 bases between. CDR1 SQVTM and CDR2 ANQGSEA come from the germline V gene. The CDR3 spans 16 residues. Here the CDR3 DNA reads TGCAGCGTTGAAGCGCCGGGCGGCACGGTGGGGGTGGAGCAGTACTTC. It codes for CSVEAPGGTVGVEQYF.

This chain uses TRBV4-3 with TRBJ2-5; D call uncertain. Germline assignment: CDR1 LGHNA and CDR2 YSLEER. V was shortened by 1 base and J by 4 bases, with 7 bases between the two germline ends. The CDR3 is 13 residues long. CDR3 coding DNA: TGCGCCAGCAGCCAAGGGTGGTCAGAGACCCAGTACTTC. Translating it yields CASSQGWSETQYF.

The chain uses TRBV6-5 and TRBJ2-5; D is possibly TRBD1 (6 bases). The V gene lost 6 bases and the J gene lost 1 base, with 9 bases spanning the gap. The germline CDR1 and CDR2 sequences are MNHEY and SVGAGI. The CDR3 has 13 residues. CDR3 region: CASSQTGQETQYF. CDR3 DNA: TGTGCCAGCAGCCAGACAGGCCAAGAGACCCAGTACTTC.

This clone has only a few counts. The chain carries TRBV7-6 and TRBJ1-6; 7 nucleotides match TRBD1. With V trimmed by 3 bases and J by 6 bases, 2 bases remained unmatched. This CDR3 contains 14 residues. Germline CDR1 is SGHVS and CDR2 is FNYEAQ. CDR3 protein: CASSLGQLNSPLHF. Here the CDR3 DNA reads TGTGCCAGCAGCTTGGGACAGCTTAATTCACCCCTCCACTTT.

V usage is TRBV5-1 and J usage is TRBJ2-7, with a weak D call TRBD2 (5 bases). CDR1 is SGHRS and CDR2 is YFSETQ in the germline V gene. This CDR3 contains 13 residues. V shed 0 bases and J shed 4 bases, with 8 bases lying between them. The CDR3 spells CASSLASGYEQYF. In DNA, the CDR3 is TGCGCCAGCAGCTTGGCGTCGGGGTACGAGCAGTACTTC.

This sequence joins TRBV30 and TRBJ1-4, with 9 bases identical to TRBD1. In germline, CDR1 is GTSNPN, CDR2 SVGIG (reference sequence). The CDR3 has 13 residues. J gave up 8 bases and V 1 base, and 2 bases lay outside the gene matches. The CDR3 DNA sequence: TGTGCCTGGAGTGGTACAGGGGGCGAAAAACTGTTTTTT. Amino acid sequence: CAWSGTGGEKLFF. Complete variable domain (other parts from reference TRBV30 and TRBJ1-4): SQTIHQWPATLVQPVGSPLSLECTVEGTSNPNLYWYRQAAGRGLQLLFYSVGIGQISSEVPQNLSASRPQDRQFILSSKKLLLSDSGFYLCAWSGTGGEKLFFGSGTQLSVL.

This chain links TRBV27 with TRBJ2-6, with D possibly TRBD1 on 7 matching bases. The CDR3 loop spans 18 amino acids. Germline V lookup: CDR1 MNHEY, CDR2 SMNVEV (reference sequence). Trimming shortened V by 2 bases and J by 0 bases, and 14 bases separated the two germline ends. The CDR3 spells CASSLAGQSLSGANVLTF. The CDR3 DNA sequence: TGTGCCAGCAGTTTAGCGGGACAGAGCCTCTCTGGGGCCAACGTCCTGACTTTC. The variable domain in full, with the rest retrieved from reference TRBV27 and TRBJ2-6, is EAQVTQNPRYLITVTGKKLTVTCSQNMNHEYMSWYRQDPGLGLRQIYYSMNVEVTDKGDVPEGYKVSRKEKRNFPLILESPSPNQTSLYFCASSLAGQSLSGANVLTFGAGSRLTVL.